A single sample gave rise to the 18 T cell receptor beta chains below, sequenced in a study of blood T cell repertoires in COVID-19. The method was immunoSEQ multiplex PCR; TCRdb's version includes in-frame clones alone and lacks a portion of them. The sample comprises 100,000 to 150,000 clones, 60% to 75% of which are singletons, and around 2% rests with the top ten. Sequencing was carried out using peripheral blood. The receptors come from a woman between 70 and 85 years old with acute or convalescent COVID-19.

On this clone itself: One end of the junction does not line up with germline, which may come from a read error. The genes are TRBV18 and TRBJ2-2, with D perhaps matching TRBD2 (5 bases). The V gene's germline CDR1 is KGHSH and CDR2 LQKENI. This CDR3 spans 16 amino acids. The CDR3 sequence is CASSPDVATKTGELFF. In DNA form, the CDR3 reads TGTGCCAGCTCACCGGACGTAGCGACGAAAACCGGAGAGCTGTTTTTT.

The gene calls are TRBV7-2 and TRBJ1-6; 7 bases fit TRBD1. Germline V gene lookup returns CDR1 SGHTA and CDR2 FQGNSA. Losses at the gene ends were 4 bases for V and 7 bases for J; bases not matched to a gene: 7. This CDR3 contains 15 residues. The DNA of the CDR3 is TGTGCCAGCAGCTCTGGACAGGTTGGAAATTCACCCCTCCACTTT. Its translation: CASSSGQVGNSPLHF.

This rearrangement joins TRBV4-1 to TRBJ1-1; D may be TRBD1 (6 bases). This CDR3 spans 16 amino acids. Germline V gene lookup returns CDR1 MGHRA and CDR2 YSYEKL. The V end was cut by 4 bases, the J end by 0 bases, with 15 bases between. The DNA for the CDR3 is TGCGCCAGCAGCCCCCTTAAGGACAGCTTGAACACTGAAGCTTTCTTT. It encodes CASSPLKDSLNTEAFF.

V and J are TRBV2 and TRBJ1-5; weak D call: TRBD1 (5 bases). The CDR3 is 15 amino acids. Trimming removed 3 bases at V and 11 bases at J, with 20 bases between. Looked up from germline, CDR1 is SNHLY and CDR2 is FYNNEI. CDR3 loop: CASSDGGTGHLTQHF. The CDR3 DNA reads TGTGCCAGCAGTGATGGAGGGACGGGGCATTTGACCCAGCATTTT.

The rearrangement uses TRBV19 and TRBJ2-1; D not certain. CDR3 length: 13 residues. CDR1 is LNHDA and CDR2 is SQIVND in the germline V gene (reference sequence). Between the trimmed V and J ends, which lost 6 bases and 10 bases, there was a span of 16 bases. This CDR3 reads CASSKLTGWEQFF. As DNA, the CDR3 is TGTGCCAGTAGCAAACTGACTGGGTGGGAGCAGTTCTTC.

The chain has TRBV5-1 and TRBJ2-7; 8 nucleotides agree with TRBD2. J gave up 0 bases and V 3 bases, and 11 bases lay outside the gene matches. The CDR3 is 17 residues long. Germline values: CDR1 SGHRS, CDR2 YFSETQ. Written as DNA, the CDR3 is TGCGCCAGCAGCTCCGGACTAGCTGGCTCCTTCTCCTACGAGCAGTACTTC. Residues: CASSSGLAGSFSYEQYF.

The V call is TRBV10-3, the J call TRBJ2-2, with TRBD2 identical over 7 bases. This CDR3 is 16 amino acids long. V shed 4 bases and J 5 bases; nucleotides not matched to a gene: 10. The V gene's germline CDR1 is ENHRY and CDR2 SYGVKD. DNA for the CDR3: TGTGCCATCAGTGCGTTCGGGGAGGGAAGGACCGGGGAGCTGTTTTTT. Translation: CAISAFGEGRTGELFF.

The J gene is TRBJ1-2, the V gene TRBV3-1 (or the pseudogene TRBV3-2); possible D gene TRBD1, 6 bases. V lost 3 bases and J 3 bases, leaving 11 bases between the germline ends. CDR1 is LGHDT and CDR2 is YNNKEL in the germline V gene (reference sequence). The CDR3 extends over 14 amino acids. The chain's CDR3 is CASSQGGQHYGYTF. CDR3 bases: TGTGCCAGCAGCCAGGGGGGGCAGCACTATGGCTACACCTTC.

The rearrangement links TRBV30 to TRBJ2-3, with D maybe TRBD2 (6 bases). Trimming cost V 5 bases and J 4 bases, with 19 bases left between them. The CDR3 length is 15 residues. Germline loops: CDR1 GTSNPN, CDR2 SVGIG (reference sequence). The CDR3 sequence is CAWALGGSRSDTQYF. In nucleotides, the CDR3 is TGTGCCTGGGCCCTTGGGGGGAGTCGCTCAGATACGCAGTATTTT. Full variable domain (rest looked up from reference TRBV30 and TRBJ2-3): SQTIHQWPATLVQPVGSPLSLECTVEGTSNPNLYWYRQAAGRGLQLLFYSVGIGQISSEVPQNLSASRPQDRQFILSSKKLLLSDSGFYLCAWALGGSRSDTQYFGPGTRLTVL.

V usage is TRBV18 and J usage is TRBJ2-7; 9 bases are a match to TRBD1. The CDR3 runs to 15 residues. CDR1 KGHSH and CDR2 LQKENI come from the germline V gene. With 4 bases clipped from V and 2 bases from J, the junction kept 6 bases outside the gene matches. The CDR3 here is CASSLGDRATYEQYF. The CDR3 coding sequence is TGTGCCAGCTCACTCGGGGACAGGGCAACCTACGAGCAGTACTTC.

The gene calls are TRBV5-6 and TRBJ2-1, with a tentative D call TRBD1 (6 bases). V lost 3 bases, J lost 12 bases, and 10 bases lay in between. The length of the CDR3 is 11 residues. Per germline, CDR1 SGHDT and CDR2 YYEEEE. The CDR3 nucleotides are TGTGCCAGCAGCTCTGACAGGAGGCAGTTCTTC. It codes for CASSSDRRQFF.

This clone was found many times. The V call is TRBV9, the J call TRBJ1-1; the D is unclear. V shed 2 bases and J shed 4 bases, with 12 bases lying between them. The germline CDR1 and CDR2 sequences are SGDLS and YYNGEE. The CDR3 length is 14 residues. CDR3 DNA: TGTGCCAGCAGCGTCGAGGCGGGCGGCACTGAAGCTTTCTTT. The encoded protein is CASSVEAGGTEAFF. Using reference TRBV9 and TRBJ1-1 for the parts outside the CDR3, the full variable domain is DSGVTQTPKHLITATGQRVTLRCSPRSGDLSVYWYQQSLDQGLQFLIQYYNGEERAKGNILERFSAQQFPDLHSELNLSSLELGDSALYFCASSVEAGGTEAFFGQGTRLTVV.

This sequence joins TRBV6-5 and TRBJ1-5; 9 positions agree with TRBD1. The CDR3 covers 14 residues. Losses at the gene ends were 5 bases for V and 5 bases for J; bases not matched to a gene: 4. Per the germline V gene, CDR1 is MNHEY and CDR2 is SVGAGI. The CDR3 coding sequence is TGTGCCAGCAGTCCTAGGACAGGGGATCAGCCCCAGCATTTT. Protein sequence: CASSPRTGDQPQHF.

The DNA for the CDR3 is TGTGCCAGCAGCGTTGAGGGACAGGGGGCGCGAAATGAGCAGTTCTTC. It is translated as CASSVEGQGARNEQFF. The chain couples TRBV9 to TRBJ2-1; 12 bases agree with TRBD1. Germline CDR1 and CDR2: SGDLS and YYNGEE. This CDR3 region has 16 residues. The ends lost 2 bases at V and 7 bases at J; junction bases unmatched: 7.

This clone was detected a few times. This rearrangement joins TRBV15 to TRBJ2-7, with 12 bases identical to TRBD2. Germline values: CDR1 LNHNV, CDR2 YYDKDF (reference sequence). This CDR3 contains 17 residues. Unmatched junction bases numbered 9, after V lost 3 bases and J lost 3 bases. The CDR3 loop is CATSSYLTSGSIYEQYF. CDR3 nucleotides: TGTGCCACCAGCAGCTACCTGACTAGCGGGAGTATCTACGAGCAGTACTTC.

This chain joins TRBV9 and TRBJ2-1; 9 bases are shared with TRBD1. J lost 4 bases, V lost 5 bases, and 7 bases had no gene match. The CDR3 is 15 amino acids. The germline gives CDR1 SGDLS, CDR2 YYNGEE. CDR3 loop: CASSALGQGYNEQFF. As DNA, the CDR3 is TGTGCCAGCAGTGCTCTGGGACAGGGTTACAATGAGCAGTTCTTC.

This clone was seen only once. The DNA for the CDR3 is TGTGCCATCAGTGAGTCCGGACAGCCAACGGGTGGCTACACCTTC. This translates into CAISESGQPTGGYTF. V is TRBV10-3 and J is TRBJ1-2, with D possibly being TRBD1 (6 bases). CDR1 ENHRY and CDR2 SYGVKD come from the germline V gene. V was pared by 0 bases and J by 7 bases, with 15 bases between. The CDR3 is made up of 15 amino acids.

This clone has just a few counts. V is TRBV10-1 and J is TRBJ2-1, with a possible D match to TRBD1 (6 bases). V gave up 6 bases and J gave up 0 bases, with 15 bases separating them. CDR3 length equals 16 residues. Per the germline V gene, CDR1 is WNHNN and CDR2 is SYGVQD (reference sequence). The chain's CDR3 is CASSTGFTSSYNEQFF. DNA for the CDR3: TGCGCCAGCAGCACAGGGTTTACAAGCTCCTACAATGAGCAGTTCTTC.